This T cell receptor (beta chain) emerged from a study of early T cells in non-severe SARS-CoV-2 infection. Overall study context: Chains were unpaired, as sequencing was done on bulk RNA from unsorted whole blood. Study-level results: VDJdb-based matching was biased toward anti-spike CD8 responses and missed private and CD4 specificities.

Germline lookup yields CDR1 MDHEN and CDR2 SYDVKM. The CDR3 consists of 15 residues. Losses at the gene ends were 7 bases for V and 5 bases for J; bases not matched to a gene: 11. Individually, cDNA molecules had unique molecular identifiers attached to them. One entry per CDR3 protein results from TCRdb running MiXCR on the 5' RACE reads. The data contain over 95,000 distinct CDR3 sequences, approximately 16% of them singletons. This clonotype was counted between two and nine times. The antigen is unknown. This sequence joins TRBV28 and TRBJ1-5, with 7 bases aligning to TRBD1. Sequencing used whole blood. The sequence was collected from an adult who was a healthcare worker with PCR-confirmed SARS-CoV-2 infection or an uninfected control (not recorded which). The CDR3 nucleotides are TGTGCCAGCATCCCTTGGAAGGGGGCTCATCAGCCCCAGCATTTT. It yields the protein CASIPWKGAHQPQHF.